The clone carrying this T cell receptor (beta chain) occurred many times. What it binds is unknown. These data originate in a study of CD8 T cells in ankylosing spondylitis. General study points: Previous work reported some of these motif variants in the synovial fluid and blood of reactive arthritis. About 8 highly homologous variants made up a TCR beta motif, and this motif appeared characteristic of ankylosing spondylitis blood.

The CDR3 contains 17 residues. Germline V CDR1 and CDR2: MNHEY, SVGAGI. Trimming at V came to 0 bases and at J to 0 bases, leaving 3 bases not matched to a gene. Each TCR beta library was made by quantitative 5'-RACE that incorporated molecular barcodes. A single record per CDR3 protein comes from TCRdb applying MiXCR to the 5' RACE reads. Here the sample spans 250,000 to 350,000 distinct CDR3 sequences, roughly 20% being singletons. The chain employs TRBV6-5 and TRBJ2-3, with 10 bases identical to TRBD2. The sample consisted of blood, either unsorted or a sorted T cell fraction (not recorded which). This clonotype was sampled from a male donor with ankylosing spondylitis or in good health (not recorded which). Written as DNA, the CDR3 is TGTGCCAGCAGTTACTCCCTAGCGGGAGCAAGCACAGATACGCAGTATTTT. Translated: CASSYSLAGASTDTQYF.